These T cell receptor beta chains were read from a single sample in a study of CD8 T cells in Susac syndrome. Each CDR3 protein gets one entry after TCRdb re-called the immunoSEQ multiplex PCR reads with MiXCR. The data show fewer than 300,000 distinct CDR3 sequences, around 84% seen once. The sequenced sample consisted of CD8+ T cells from PBMCs. Receptors originate from a human donor with multiple sclerosis. The CDR3 runs from the conserved cysteine through the conserved F or W.

CDR3: CASSSLRGGTDTQYF; V: TRBV5-1; J: TRBJ2-3
CDR3: CASSLRLAGSSYNEQFF; V: TRBV9; J: TRBJ2-1
CDR3: CASSQGLAGSVTGELFF; V: TRBV3-1; J: TRBJ2-2
CDR3: CASLGLAGPGGLNEQFF; V: TRBV12-3/TRBV12-4; J: TRBJ2-1
CDR3: CATGGNQPQHF; V: TRBV15; J: TRBJ1-5
CDR3: CASSPKGVAFYERYF; V: TRBV27; J: TRBJ2-7
CDR3: CASSPLIGGRLGTEAFF; V: TRBV7-9; J: TRBJ1-1
CDR3: CATSRDVTSGPSYEQYF; V: TRBV15; J: TRBJ2-7
CDR3: CASSEARHPGNTEAFF; V: TRBV2; J: TRBJ1-1
CDR3: CASGKSLWGNQPQHF; V: TRBV2; J: TRBJ1-5
CDR3: CASSHIRLAGGSYNEQFF; V: TRBV4-1; J: TRBJ2-1
CDR3: CASGLPPSFDTGELFF; V: TRBV12-5; J: TRBJ2-2
CDR3: CASSLGREKLFF; V: TRBV7-9; J: TRBJ1-4
CDR3: CASSFRQGVINEQFF; V: TRBV28; J: TRBJ2-1
CDR3: CAISDSEQGRLKETQYF; V: TRBV10-3; J: TRBJ2-5
CDR3: CASSYGRGRTTEAFF; V: TRBV7-9; J: TRBJ1-1
CDR3: CASSLARMGSGDEQFF; V: TRBV28; J: TRBJ2-1
CDR3: CASSRYRGPDQPQHF; V: TRBV4-1; J: TRBJ1-5
CDR3: CASSQDPGIGANVLTF; V: TRBV4-1; J: TRBJ2-6
CDR3: CSARDGMSNQPQHF; V: TRBV20-1; J: TRBJ1-5
CDR3: CSARPPGDSFSYEQYF; V: TRBV20-1; J: TRBJ2-7
CDR3: CASSPEVNWKTQYF; V: TRBV28; J: TRBJ2-5
CDR3: CATSDSRGSQQETQYF; V: TRBV24-1; J: TRBJ2-5
CDR3: CASSLDRVSTGQPQHF; V: TRBV7-2; J: TRBJ1-5
CDR3: CASSLGQRRTGYTF; V: TRBV7-9; J: TRBJ1-2
CDR3: CASSSPLANEKLFF; V: TRBV7-9; J: TRBJ1-4
CDR3: CASSPGGFPREQYF; V: TRBV9; J: TRBJ2-7
CDR3: CATSREIEVTDTQYF; V: TRBV15; J: TRBJ2-3